This T cell receptor (beta chain) was retrieved from a study of long-term antiretroviral therapy in people with HIV. Researchers ran immunoSEQ v3.0 at survey level. TCRdb's table, derived via immunoSEQ multiplex PCR, lists solely in-frame clones and lacks some. The table lists 25,000 to 30,000 clones, around 82% of them singletons. Prior to DNA extraction, the samples held 1-10 million cryopreserved PBMC. This TCR came from a man in his forties with HIV. Sequencing was performed on unsorted PBMCs, taken 3 years after starting antiretroviral therapy.

DNA for the CDR3: TGTGCCAGCAGCTTACCCAGGGACTACAATGAGCAGTTCTTC. Translated, it gives CASSLPRDYNEQFF. This rearrangement joins TRBV7-9 to TRBJ2-1, with a possible D match to TRBD1 (5 bases). The CDR3 spans 14 residues. CDR1 is SEHNR and CDR2 is FQNEAQ in the germline V gene (reference sequence). With 2 bases removed from V and 3 bases from J, the gap between germline ends came to 8 bases.